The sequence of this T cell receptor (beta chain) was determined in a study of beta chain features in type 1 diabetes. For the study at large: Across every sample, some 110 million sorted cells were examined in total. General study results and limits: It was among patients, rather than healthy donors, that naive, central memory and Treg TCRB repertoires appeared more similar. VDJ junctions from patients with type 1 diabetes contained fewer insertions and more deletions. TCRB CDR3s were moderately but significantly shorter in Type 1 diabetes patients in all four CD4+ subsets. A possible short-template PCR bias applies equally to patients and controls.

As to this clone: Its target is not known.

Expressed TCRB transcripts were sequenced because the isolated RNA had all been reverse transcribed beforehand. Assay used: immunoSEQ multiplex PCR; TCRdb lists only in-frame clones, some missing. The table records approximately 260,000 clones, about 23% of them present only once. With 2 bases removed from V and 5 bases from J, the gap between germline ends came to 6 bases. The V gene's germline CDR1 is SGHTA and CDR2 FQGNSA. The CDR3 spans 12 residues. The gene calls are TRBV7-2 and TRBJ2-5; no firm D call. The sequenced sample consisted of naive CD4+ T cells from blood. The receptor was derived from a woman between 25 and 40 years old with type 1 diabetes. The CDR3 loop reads CASSLRYETQYF. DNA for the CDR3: TGTGCCAGCAGCTTACGCTACGAGACCCAGTACTTC.